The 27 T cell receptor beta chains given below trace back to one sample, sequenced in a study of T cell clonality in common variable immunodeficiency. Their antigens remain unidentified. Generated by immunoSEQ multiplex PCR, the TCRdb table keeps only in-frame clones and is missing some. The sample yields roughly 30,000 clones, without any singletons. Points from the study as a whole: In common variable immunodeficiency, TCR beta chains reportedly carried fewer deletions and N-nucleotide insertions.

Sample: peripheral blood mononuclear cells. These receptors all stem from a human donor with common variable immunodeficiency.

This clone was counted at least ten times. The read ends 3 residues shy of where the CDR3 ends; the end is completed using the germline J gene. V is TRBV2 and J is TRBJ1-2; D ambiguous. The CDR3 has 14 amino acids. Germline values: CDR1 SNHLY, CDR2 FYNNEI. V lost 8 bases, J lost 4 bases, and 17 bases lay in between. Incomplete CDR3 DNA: TGTGCCAGCGAGTCGACGGGGTCGGGCTATGGC. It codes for CASESTGSGYG. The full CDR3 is CASESTGSGYGYTF.

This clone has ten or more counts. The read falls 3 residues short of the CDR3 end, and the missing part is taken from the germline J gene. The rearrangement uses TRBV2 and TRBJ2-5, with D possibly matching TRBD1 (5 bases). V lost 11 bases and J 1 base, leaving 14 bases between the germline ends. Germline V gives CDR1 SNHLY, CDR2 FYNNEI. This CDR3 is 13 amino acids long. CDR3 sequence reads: CAGAQPGQETQYF. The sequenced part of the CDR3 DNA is TGTGCCGGGGCCCAGCCGGGCCAAGAGACC.

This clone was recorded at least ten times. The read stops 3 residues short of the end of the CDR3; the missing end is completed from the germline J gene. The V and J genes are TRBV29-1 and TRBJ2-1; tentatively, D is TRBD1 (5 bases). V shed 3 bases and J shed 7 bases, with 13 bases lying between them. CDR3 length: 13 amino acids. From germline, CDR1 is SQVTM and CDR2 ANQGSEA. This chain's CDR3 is CSVETTVSNEQFF. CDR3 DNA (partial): TGCAGCGTTGAGACGACAGTGTCGAATGAG.

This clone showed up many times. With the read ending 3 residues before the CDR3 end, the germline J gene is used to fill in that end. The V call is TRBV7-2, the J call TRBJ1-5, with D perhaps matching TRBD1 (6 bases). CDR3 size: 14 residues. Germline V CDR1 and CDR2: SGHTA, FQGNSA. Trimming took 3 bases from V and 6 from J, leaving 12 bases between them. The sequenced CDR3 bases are TGTGCCAGCAGCTTGGGCCAGGGGATTCAGCCC. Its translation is CASSLGQGIQP. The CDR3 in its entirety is CASSLGQGIQPQHF.

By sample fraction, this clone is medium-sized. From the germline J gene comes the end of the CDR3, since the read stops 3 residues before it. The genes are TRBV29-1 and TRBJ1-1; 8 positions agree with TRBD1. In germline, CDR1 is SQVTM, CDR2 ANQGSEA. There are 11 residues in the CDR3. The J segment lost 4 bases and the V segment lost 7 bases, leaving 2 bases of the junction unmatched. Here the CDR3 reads CSATGGTEAFF. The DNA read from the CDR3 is TGCAGCGCAACAGGGGGCACTGAA.

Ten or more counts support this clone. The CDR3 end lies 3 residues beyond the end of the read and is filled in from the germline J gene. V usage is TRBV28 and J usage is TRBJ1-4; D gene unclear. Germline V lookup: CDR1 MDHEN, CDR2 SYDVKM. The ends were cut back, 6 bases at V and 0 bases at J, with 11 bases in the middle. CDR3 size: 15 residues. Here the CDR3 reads CASRERLATNEKLFF. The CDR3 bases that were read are TGTGCCAGCAGGGAGAGACTTGCAACTAATGAAAAA.

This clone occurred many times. This chain's CDR3 is CASSIEGHSPLHF. The CDR3 bases that were read are TGTGCCAGCAGCATAGAGGGGCATTCACCC. The genes are TRBV7-9 and TRBJ1-6, with a weak D call TRBD1 (5 bases). The read ends 3 residues shy of where the CDR3 ends; the end is completed using the germline J gene. V lost 5 bases, J lost 8 bases, and 10 bases lay in between. CDR3 length: 13 residues. Germline CDR1 reads SEHNR; CDR2 reads FQNEAQ (reference sequence).

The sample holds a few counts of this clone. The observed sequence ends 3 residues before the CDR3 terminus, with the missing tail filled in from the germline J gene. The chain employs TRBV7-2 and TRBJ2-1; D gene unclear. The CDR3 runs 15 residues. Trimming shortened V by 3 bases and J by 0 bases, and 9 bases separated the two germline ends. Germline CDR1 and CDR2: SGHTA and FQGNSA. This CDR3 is CASSFQVTSYNEQFF. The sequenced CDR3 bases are TGTGCCAGCAGCTTTCAGGTGACCTCCTACAATGAG.

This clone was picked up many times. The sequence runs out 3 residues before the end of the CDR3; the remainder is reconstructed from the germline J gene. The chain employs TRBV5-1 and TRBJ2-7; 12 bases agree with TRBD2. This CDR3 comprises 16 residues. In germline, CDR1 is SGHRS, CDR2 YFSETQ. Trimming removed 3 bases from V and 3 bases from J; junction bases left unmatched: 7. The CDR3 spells CASSSETSGSHYEQYF. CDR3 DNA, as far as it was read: TGCGCCAGCAGCTCTGAGACTAGCGGGAGCCACTACGAG.

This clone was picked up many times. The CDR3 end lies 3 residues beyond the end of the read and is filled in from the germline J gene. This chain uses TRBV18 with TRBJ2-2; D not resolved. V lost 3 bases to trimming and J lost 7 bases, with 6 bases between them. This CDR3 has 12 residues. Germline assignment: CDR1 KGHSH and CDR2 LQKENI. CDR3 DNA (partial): TGTGCCAGCTCACCTGTTATCGGGGAG. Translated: CASSPVIGE. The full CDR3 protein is CASSPVIGELFF.

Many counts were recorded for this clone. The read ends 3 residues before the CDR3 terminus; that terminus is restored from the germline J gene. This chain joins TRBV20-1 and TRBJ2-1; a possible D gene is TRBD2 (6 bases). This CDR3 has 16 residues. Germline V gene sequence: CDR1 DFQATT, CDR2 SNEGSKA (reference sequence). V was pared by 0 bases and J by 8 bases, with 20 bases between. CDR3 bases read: TGCAGTGCTAGAGATCGGCCGGAGGGCCTCATCGATGAG. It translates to CSARDRPEGLIDE. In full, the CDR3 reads CSARDRPEGLIDEQFF.

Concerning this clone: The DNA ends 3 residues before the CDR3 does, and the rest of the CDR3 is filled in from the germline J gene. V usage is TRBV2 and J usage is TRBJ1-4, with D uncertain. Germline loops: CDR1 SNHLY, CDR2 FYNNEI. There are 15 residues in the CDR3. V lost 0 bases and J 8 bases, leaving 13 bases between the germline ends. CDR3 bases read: TGTGCCAGCAGTGAAGCGCGAGGGCCGGAGGAAAAA. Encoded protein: CASSEARGPEEK. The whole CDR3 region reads CASSEARGPEEKLFF. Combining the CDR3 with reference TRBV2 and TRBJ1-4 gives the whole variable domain EPEVTQTPSHQVTQMGQEVILRCVPISNHLYFYWYRQILGQKVEFLVSFYNNEISEKSEIFDDQFSVERPDGSNFTLKIRSTKLEDSAMYFCASSEARGPEEKLFFGSGTQLSVL.

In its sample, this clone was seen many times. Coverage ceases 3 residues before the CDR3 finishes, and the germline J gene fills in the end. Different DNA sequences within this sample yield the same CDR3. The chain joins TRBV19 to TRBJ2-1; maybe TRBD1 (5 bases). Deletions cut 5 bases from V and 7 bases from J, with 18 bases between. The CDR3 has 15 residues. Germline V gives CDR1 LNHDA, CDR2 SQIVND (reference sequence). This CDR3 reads CASSQLSGRGNEQFF. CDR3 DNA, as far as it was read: TGTGCCAGTAGTCAATTATCAGGGCGTGGGAATGAG.

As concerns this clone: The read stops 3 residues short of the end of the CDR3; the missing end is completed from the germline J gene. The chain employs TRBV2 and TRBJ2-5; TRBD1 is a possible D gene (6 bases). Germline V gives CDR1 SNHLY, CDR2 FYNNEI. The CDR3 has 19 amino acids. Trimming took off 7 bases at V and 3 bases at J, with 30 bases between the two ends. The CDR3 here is CASIPGRTGLGTNKETQYF. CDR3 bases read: TGTGCCAGCATTCCAGGGAGAACAGGGTTGGGCACCAACAAAGAGACC.

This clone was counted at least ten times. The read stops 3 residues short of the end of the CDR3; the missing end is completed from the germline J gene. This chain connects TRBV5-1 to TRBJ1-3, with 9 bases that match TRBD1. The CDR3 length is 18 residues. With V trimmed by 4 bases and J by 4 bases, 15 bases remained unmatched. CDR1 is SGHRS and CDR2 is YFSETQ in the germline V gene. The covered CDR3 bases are TGCGCCAGCAGCCGACTACGATCCGGGGACAGGGCAGGAAACACC. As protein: CASSRLRSGDRAGNT. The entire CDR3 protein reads CASSRLRSGDRAGNTIYF.

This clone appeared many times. The CDR3 protein is CATSRDNRATNEQFF. Incomplete CDR3 DNA: TGTGCCACCAGCAGAGATAATCGAGCGACCAATGAG. The gene calls are TRBV15 and TRBJ2-1; D unresolved. The CDR3 end is not reached by the read, which stops 3 residues before it; the germline J gene fills it in. Germline V lookup: CDR1 LNHNV, CDR2 YYDKDF (reference sequence). CDR3 length: 15 residues. Trimming took 0 bases from V and 6 from J, leaving 12 bases between them.

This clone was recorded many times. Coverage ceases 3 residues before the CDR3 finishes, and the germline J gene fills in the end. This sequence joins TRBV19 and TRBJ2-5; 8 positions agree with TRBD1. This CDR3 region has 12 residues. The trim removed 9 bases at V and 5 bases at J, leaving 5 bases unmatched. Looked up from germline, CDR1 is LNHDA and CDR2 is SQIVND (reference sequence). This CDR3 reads CASGQGGETQYF. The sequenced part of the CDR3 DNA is TGTGCCAGCGGACAGGGCGGCGAGACC.

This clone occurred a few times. The sequenced part of the CDR3 DNA is TGTGCCAGAAGAACGGGACTAGCGGAAATCTACGAG. It specifies CARRTGLAEIYE. The entire CDR3 protein reads CARRTGLAEIYEQYF. The genes are TRBV5-3 and TRBJ2-7; the match to TRBD2 covers 11 bases. Read data end 3 residues before the CDR3 end; the end is taken from the germline J gene. TRBV5-3 is known as an ORF, though its function is uncertain. The J segment lost 3 bases and the V segment lost 5 bases, leaving 7 bases of the junction unmatched. This CDR3 region has 15 residues.

Incomplete CDR3 DNA: TGCGCCAGCAGTGATTTCGGGACAGGGGCTAACTATGGC. This gives the protein CASSDFGTGANYG. The entire CDR3 is CASSDFGTGANYGYTF. J is TRBJ1-2 and V is TRBV10-2; 10 bases fit TRBD1. The read terminates 3 residues before the CDR3 end, so the remaining end is supplied by the germline J gene. The J segment lost 0 bases and the V segment lost 3 bases, leaving 4 bases of the junction unmatched. Germline V gene sequence: CDR1 WSHSY, CDR2 SAAADI. The CDR3 loop spans 16 amino acids.

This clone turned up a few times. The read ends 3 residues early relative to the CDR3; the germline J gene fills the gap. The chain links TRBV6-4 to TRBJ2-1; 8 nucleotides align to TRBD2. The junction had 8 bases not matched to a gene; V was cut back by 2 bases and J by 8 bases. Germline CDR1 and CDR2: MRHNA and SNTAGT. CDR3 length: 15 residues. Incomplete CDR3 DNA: TGTGCCAGCAGTGACGCGGCTAGCGGGTTCGATGAG. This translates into CASSDAASGFDE. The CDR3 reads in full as CASSDAASGFDEQFF.

CDR3 region: CAWSEGGTEAFF. The covered CDR3 bases are TGTGCCTGGAGTGAGGGGGGGACTGAA. The chain combines TRBV30 with TRBJ1-1; D is possibly TRBD1 (6 bases). The read falls 3 residues short of the CDR3 end, and the missing part is taken from the germline J gene. CDR1 is GTSNPN and CDR2 is SVGIG in the germline V gene (reference sequence). With 1 base removed from V and 5 bases from J, the gap between germline ends came to 8 bases. The CDR3 covers 12 residues. The full variable domain, with the rest looked up from reference TRBV30 and TRBJ1-1, is SQTIHQWPATLVQPVGSPLSLECTVEGTSNPNLYWYRQAAGRGLQLLFYSVGIGQISSEVPQNLSASRPQDRQFILSSKKLLLSDSGFYLCAWSEGGTEAFFGQGTRLTVV.

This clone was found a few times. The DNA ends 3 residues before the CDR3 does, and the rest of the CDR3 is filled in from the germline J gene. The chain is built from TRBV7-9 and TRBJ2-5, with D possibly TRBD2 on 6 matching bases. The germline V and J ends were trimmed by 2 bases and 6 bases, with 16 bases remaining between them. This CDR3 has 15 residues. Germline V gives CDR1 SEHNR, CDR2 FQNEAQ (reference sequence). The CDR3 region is CASSLTGTYKQTQYF. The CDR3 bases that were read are TGTGCCAGCAGCTTAACCGGGACTTATAAACAGACC.

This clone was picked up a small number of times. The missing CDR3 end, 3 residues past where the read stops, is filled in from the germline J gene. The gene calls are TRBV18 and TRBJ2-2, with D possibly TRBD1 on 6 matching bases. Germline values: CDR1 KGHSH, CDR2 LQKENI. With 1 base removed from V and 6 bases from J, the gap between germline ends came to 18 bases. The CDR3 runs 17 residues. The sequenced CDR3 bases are TGTGCCAGCTCACCACGAGCTCAACAGGGCAACGCCGGGGAG. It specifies CASSPRAQQGNAGE. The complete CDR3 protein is CASSPRAQQGNAGELFF.

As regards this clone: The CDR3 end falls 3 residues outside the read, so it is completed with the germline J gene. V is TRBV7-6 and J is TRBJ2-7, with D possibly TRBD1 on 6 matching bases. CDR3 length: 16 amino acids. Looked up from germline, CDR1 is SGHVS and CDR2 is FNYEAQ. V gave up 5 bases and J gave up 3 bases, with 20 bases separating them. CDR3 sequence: CASSEVEKQGGYEQYF. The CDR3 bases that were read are TGTGCCAGCAGCGAAGTAGAAAAACAGGGTGGCTACGAG.

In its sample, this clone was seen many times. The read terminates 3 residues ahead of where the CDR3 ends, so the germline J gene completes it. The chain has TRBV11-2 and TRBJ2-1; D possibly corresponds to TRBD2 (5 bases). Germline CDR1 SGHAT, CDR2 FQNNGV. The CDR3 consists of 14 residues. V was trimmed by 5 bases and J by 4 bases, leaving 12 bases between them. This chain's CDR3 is CASSPRTGYNEQFF. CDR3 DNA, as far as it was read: TGTGCCAGCAGCCCGAGGACGGGGTACAATGAG.

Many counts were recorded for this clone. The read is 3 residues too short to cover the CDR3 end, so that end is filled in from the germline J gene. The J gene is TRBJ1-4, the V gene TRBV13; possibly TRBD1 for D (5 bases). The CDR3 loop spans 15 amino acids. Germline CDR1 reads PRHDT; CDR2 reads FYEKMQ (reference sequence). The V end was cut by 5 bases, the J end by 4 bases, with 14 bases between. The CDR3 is CASSKQGFNNEKLFF. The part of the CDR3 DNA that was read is TGTGCCAGCAGCAAGCAGGGCTTCAATAATGAAAAA.

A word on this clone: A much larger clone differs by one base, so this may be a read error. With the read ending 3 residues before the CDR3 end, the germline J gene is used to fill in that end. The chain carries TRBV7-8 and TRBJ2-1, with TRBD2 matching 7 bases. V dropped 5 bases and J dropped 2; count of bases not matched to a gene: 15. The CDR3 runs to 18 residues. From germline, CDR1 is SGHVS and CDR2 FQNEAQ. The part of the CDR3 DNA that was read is TGTGCCAGCAGCCTCCATACGGGAGGAGCGGGAACCTACAATGAG. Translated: CASSLHTGGAGTYNE. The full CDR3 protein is CASSLHTGGAGTYNEQFF.